This TCR beta chain derives from a study of identical twins. Using its own MiXCR run on the 5' RACE reads, TCRdb lists one record per CDR3 protein. This sample has 1.5 million to 2 million distinct CDR3 sequences, with 25% to 35% found just once. V lost 8 bases to trimming and J lost 7 bases, with 18 bases between them. CDR1 and CDR2 from the germline V gene are SQVTM and ANQGSEA. The CDR3 length is 13 residues. This sequence was found in a newborn girl in good health. This rearrangement joins TRBV29-1 to TRBJ2-1; D is tentatively TRBD1 or TRBD2 (5 bases each). Sample: cord blood. The DNA of the CDR3 is TGCAGCTCCCTCCTGGGGGACCCAAATGAGCAGTTCTTC. It translates to CSSLLGDPNEQFF.